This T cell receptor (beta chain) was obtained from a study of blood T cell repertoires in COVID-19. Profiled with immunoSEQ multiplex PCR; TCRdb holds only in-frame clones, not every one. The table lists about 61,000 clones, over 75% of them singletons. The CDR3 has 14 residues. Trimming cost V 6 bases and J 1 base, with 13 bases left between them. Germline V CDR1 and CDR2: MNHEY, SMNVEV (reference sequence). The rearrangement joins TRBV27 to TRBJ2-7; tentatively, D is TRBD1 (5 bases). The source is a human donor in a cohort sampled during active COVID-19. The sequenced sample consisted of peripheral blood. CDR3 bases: TGTGCCAGCAGATGGGCGACAGCTTCCTACGAGCAGTACTTC. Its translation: CASRWATASYEQYF.